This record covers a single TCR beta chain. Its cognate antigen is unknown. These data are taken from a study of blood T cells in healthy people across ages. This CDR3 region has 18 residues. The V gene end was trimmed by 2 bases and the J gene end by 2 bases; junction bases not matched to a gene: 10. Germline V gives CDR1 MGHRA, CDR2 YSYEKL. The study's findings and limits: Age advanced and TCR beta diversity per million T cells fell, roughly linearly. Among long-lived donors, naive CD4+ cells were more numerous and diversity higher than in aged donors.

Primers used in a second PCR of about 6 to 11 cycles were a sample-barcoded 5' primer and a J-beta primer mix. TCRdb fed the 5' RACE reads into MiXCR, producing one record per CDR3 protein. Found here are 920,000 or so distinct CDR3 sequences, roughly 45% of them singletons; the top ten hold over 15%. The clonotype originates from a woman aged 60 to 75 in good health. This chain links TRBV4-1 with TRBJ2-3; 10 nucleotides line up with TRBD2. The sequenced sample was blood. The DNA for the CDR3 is TGCGCCAGCAGCCAACCTCCCGGAGGACTAGCGGCCACAGATACGCAGTATTTT. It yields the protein CASSQPPGGLAATDTQYF.